This paragraph reports one T cell receptor beta chain. The length of the CDR3 is 17 residues. Trimming shortened V by 4 bases and J by 0 bases, and 19 bases separated the two germline ends. CDR1 is SGDLS, CDR2 YYNGEE, per germline. Per the study methods: Amplification of reference gene primers was used by the study to estimate nucleated cell counts. Generated by immunoSEQ multiplex PCR, the TCRdb table keeps only in-frame clones and is missing some. The D gene and trimming were derived from the DNA, and the V and J assignments and clone size from that table. The sample contains around 700,000 clones, 85% to 90% of which appear only once. The sample belongs to a study of blood T cell repertoires in COVID-19. Looking at the study overall: Acute and convalescent COVID-19 samples came from the United States, Italy and Spain. From T cells, B-cell-depleted T cells, or PBMCs came the material, which was cDNA or gDNA.

The sequence was collected from a woman younger than 30 with acute or convalescent COVID-19. The specimen sequenced was peripheral blood. The gene calls are TRBV9 and TRBJ1-1; D is uncertain. The CDR3 is CASSRVPLLLMNTEAFF. The CDR3 coding sequence is TGTGCCAGCAGCCGCGTCCCTCTACTGTTAATGAACACTGAAGCTTTCTTT.